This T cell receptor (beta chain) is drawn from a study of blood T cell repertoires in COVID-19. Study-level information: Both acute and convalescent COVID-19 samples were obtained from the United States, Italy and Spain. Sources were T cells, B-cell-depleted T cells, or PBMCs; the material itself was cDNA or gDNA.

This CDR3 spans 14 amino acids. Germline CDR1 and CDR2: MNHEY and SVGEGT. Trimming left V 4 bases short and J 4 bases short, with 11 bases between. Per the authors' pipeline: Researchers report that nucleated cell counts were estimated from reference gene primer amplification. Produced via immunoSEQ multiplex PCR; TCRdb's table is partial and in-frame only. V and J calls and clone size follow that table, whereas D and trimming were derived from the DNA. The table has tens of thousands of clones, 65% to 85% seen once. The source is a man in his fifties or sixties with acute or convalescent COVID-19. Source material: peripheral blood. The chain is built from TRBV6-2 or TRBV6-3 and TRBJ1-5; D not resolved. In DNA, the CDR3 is TGTGCCAGCAGTTCAAGGAGCGTGAATCAGCCCCAGCATTTT. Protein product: CASSSRSVNQPQHF.